This is a list of T cell receptor beta chains from one sample in a study of blood T cell repertoires in COVID-19. The protocol was immunoSEQ multiplex PCR, while the TCRdb copy is restricted to in-frame clones and leaves out a portion. The sample lists some 220,000 clones, 65% to 90% occurring once. The sequenced sample was peripheral blood. The source of these receptors is a woman between 65 and 79 years old with COVID-19, enrolled during active disease. CDR3s include the opening cysteine and the closing phenylalanine or tryptophan. D genes are given only for firm matches. The size of a clone is reported for some rows only, either as once, few or many, or as a class for expanded clones.

v_call	j_call	clone_size	d_call	cdr3_nt	cdr3_aa
TRBV7-2	TRBJ2-7	NA	TRBD2	TGTGCCAGCAGCATAGGGGCTAGCGGGAGCGGGGGCTACGAGCAGTACTTC	CASSIGASGSGGYEQYF
TRBV7-9	TRBJ2-3	NA	TRBD2	TGTGCCAGCAGCCTGACTAGCGGGGGGCGGGATACGCAGTATTTT	CASSLTSGGRDTQYF
TRBV7-9	TRBJ2-6	NA	NA	TGTGCCAGCAGCTTTTATGAGGCCGGGGCCAACGTCCTGACTTTC	CASSFYEAGANVLTF
TRBV9	TRBJ1-1	NA	TRBD1	TGTGCCAGCAGCGTAGGACAGGGCCTAGTGAACACTGAAGCTTTCTTT	CASSVGQGLVNTEAFF
TRBV5-1	TRBJ2-3	NA	TRBD1	TGCGCCAGCAGCTTCGTCCGACAGGGCCCTACAGATACGCAGTATTTT	CASSFVRQGPTDTQYF
TRBV4-2	TRBJ2-3	NA	TRBD2	TGTGCCAGCAGCCCCACCCAGGGAGGGAAGCGGGGCACAGATACGCAGTATTTT	CASSPTQGGKRGTDTQYF
TRBV5-1	TRBJ1-1	NA	TRBD1	TGCGCCAGCAGCTTGGGGACAGGGTCGTTAACTGAAGCTTTCTTT	CASSLGTGSLTEAFF
TRBV6-2/TRBV6-3	TRBJ1-2	NA	NA	TGTGCCAGCAGTTACTCGATCGGGGGGTCGGACTATGGCTACACCTTC	CASSYSIGGSDYGYTF
TRBV5-6	TRBJ2-1	NA	NA	TGTGCCGCGAAGGGACACCCGTCCAACAATGAGCAGTTCTTC	CAAKGHPSNNEQFF
TRBV5-1	TRBJ2-5	NA	TRBD2	TGCGCCAGCAGCCTCGGGACTAGCGGGCAGTTGCAAGAGACCCAGTACTTC	CASSLGTSGQLQETQYF
TRBV6-2/TRBV6-3	TRBJ2-3	NA	NA	TGTGCCAGCAGCGCCAACGGACTATACCGTAGCACAGATACGCAGTATTTT	CASSANGLYRSTDTQYF
TRBV5-1	TRBJ1-2	NA	NA	TGCGCCAGCAGCGTGACAGGAGATAATAACTATGGCTACACCTTC	CASSVTGDNNYGYTF
TRBV7-2	TRBJ1-1	NA	NA	TGTGCCAGCAGCTTTGGGGCAAACACTGAAGCTTTCTTT	CASSFGANTEAFF
TRBV24-1	TRBJ2-3	NA	TRBD2	TGTGCCACCAGTGACCGGGGACTAGCGGGCGTAGATACGCAGTATTTT	CATSDRGLAGVDTQYF
TRBV6-2/TRBV6-3	TRBJ2-1	NA	NA	TGTGCCAGCAGTCAGGGACTTTACAATGAGCAGTTCTTC	CASSQGLYNEQFF
TRBV6-5	TRBJ1-5	NA	NA	TGTGCCAGCAGCAAACAAAGCAATCAGCCCCAGCATTTT	CASSKQSNQPQHF
TRBV11-2	TRBJ2-5	few	TRBD1	TGTGCCAGCAGCCCCGGGGACAGGGGGGAAACCCAGTACTTC	CASSPGDRGETQYF
TRBV2	TRBJ1-2	NA	NA	TGTGCCAGCAGGGGGGGTGGGTACTATGGCTACACCTTC	CASRGGGYYGYTF
TRBV2	TRBJ1-6	few	NA	TGTGCCAGCAGTGGAATTTTGAGAATTTCACCCCTCCACTTT	CASSGILRISPLHF
TRBV7-9	TRBJ1-6	NA	NA	TGTGCCAGCAGCTTAGCTCAGAATTCACCCCTCCACTTT	CASSLAQNSPLHF
TRBV7-2	TRBJ1-2	few	TRBD1	TGTGCCAGCAGCCCAGACAGGGGGCGCGCCTATGGCTACACCTTC	CASSPDRGRAYGYTF
TRBV27	TRBJ2-3	NA	TRBD2	TGTGCCAGCAGCACAAGCGGGAGGGCAATGTATTTT	CASSTSGRAMYF
TRBV7-2	TRBJ1-1	NA	NA	TGTGCCAGCAGCTCCCCCACCCTGGCAGTTCAAGCTTTCTTT	CASSSPTLAVQAFF
TRBV6-2/TRBV6-3	TRBJ2-1	NA	NA	TGTGCCAGCAGTTACCACACCCGGGGATCCAATGAGCAGTTCTTC	CASSYHTRGSNEQFF
TRBV9	TRBJ2-2	NA	NA	TGTGCCAGCAGCGTAGTTGGTAGCGGAGTGAACACCGGGGAGCTGTTTTTT	CASSVVGSGVNTGELFF
TRBV4-2	TRBJ2-7	NA	TRBD2	TGTGCCAGCAGCCAAGCAGCGGGGACCTCCTACGAGCAGTACTTC	CASSQAAGTSYEQYF
TRBV2	TRBJ1-6	once	NA	TGTGCCAGCAGTCTACTTGGACAGCCGAATTCACCCCTCCACTTT	CASSLLGQPNSPLHF
TRBV7-2	TRBJ1-6	NA	NA	TGTGCCAGCAGCTTAGGGCGCTCCCTTAGCTCACCCCTCCACTTT	CASSLGRSLSSPLHF
TRBV19	TRBJ1-6	NA	NA	TGTGCCAGTAGTACTACACTAATACGGGTGAATTCACCCCTCCACTTT	CASSTTLIRVNSPLHF
TRBV19	TRBJ1-5	few	NA	TGTGCCAGTAGTGAGACGGGGATCAGTGCCGTTCGCAATCAGCCCCAGCATTTT	CASSETGISAVRNQPQHF
TRBV7-2	TRBJ2-7	NA	TRBD2	TGTGCCAGCAGCTTATCCCTAGCGGGGACCTACGAGCAGTACTTC	CASSLSLAGTYEQYF
TRBV12-3/TRBV12-4	TRBJ1-1	NA	TRBD1	TGTGCCAGCAGCCACGACAGGGGGTCTGGGGCTTTCTTT	CASSHDRGSGAFF
TRBV9	TRBJ2-5	NA	NA	TGTGCCAGCAGCGTAGGAGGTAGGCCGGGACAAGAGACCCAGTACTTC	CASSVGGRPGQETQYF
TRBV9	TRBJ2-2	NA	TRBD2	TGTGCCAGCAGCGTAGTAGCGGGAGACGTCGGGGAGCTGTTTTTT	CASSVVAGDVGELFF
TRBV19	TRBJ1-2	NA	NA	TGTGCCAGTACTTCGACAGGCGGTCCCCTTAACTATGGCTACACCTTC	CASTSTGGPLNYGYTF
TRBV19	TRBJ1-5	few	NA	TGTGCCAGTAGTATGGCGGGGCTTGGGGTGCAGCCCCAGCATTTT	CASSMAGLGVQPQHF
TRBV19	TRBJ2-3	NA	NA	TGTGCCAGTAGTACTATAGCGGCCACAGATACGCAGTATTTT	CASSTIAATDTQYF
TRBV20-1	TRBJ1-2	NA	NA	TGCAGTGCTAGTTTGAGGGCCAGGACCTATGGCTACACCTTC	CSASLRARTYGYTF
TRBV15	TRBJ2-7	NA	NA	TGTGCCACCAGCAGAGATTGGACACTAAGCTCCTACGAGCAGTACTTC	CATSRDWTLSSYEQYF
TRBV29-1	TRBJ2-7	NA	TRBD2	TGCAGCGTTGAAGATACAGTCGGACTAGCGGGAAGAGAGCAGTACTTC	CSVEDTVGLAGREQYF
TRBV11-1	TRBJ2-7	NA	NA	TGTGCCAGCAGCTTTCGCCAGGGAGGCTACGAGCAGTACTTC	CASSFRQGGYEQYF
TRBV5-1	TRBJ1-2	NA	NA	TGCGCCAGCAGCTTGGCCGGGGGGCACTATGGCTACACCTTC	CASSLAGGHYGYTF
TRBV30	TRBJ2-1	NA	TRBD2	TGTGCCTGGAGTGGACTAGCGGGGCAAGGGTACAATGAGCAGTTCTTC	CAWSGLAGQGYNEQFF
TRBV9	TRBJ1-1	NA	NA	TGTGCCAGCAGCGTAGCGAAGGGGGACACTGAAGCTTTCTTT	CASSVAKGDTEAFF
TRBV11-3	TRBJ1-2	NA	TRBD1	TGTGCCAGCAGCTCGCGGACAGGGGACAAGGGCTACACCTTC	CASSSRTGDKGYTF
TRBV4-1	TRBJ1-2	NA	TRBD1	TGCGCCAGCAGCCGAAGATCCCAGGACAGGCTTCAACCCAAAAGGTATGGCTACACCTTC	CASSRRSQDRLQPKRYGYTF
TRBV7-9	TRBJ2-1	NA	NA	TGTGCCAGCAGCTTAGGTCGCTACTCCCCGGATGAGCAGTTCTTC	CASSLGRYSPDEQFF
TRBV5-8	TRBJ2-5	NA	NA	TGTGCCAGCAGCTTGGTGGCGGTAAAAGAGACCCAGTACTTC	CASSLVAVKETQYF
TRBV4-3	TRBJ2-1	NA	TRBD2	TGCGCCAGCAGGTTAGGGACTAGCGGGAGCGGGAGCAATGAGCAGTTCTTC	CASRLGTSGSGSNEQFF
TRBV19	TRBJ2-3	NA	NA	TGTGCCAGTAGTATAACACAAATTACAGATACGCAGTATTTT	CASSITQITDTQYF
TRBV7-6	TRBJ2-2	NA	NA	TGTGCCAGCAGCCCCCGGGGGGGACAGGGATCGGCCACCGGGGAGCTGTTTTTT	CASSPRGGQGSATGELFF
TRBV11-2	TRBJ2-4	NA	TRBD1	TGTGCCAGCAGCCTAAGCGGGACAGGGGCGAAACTAGCCAAAAACATTCAGTACTTC	CASSLSGTGAKLAKNIQYF
TRBV11-3	TRBJ2-1	NA	NA	TGTGCCAGCAGCCCTCTGGCGGAGGGGAATGAGCAGTTCTTC	CASSPLAEGNEQFF
TRBV19	TRBJ1-5	many	TRBD1	TGTGCCAGTAACGCAGGGGGAGGAAGCAATCAGCCCCAGCATTTT	CASNAGGGSNQPQHF